These 18 T cell receptor beta chains originate from one sample sequenced in a study of identical twins. TCRdb analysed the 5' RACE reads with MiXCR anew, one entry per CDR3 protein. The sample holds roughly 250,000 distinct CDR3 sequences; 7.5% are singletons and the top ten take approximately 5.4%. This sample was shared with a second study, whose subject was yellow fever vaccine responses in identical twins.

Sequencing was performed on CD8+ T cells sorted from blood. The receptors were gathered from a woman between 18 and 30 years old in good health.

This clonotype has ten or more counts. This chain links TRBV2 with TRBJ2-7, with D possibly matching TRBD2 (5 bases). V lost 8 bases and J lost 3, with 11 bases in between. This CDR3 region has 12 residues. Germline assignment: CDR1 SNHLY and CDR2 FYNNEI. The CDR3 DNA reads TGTGCCAGCCGGGGTCGGTACTACGAGCAGTACTTC. Its protein is CASRGRYYEQYF.

The rearrangement joins TRBV12-3 or TRBV12-4 to TRBJ2-2; D possibly uses TRBD1 or TRBD2 (5 bases each). The CDR3 is 15 amino acids. V lost 8 bases, J lost 0 bases, and 13 bases lay in between. The CDR3 protein is CASPTGTSNTGELFF. CDR3 DNA: TGTGCCAGCCCGACGGGGACCTCGAACACCGGGGAGCTGTTTTTT.

This clonotype was seen at least ten times. The J gene is TRBJ1-2, the V gene TRBV12-3 or TRBV12-4, with D possibly matching TRBD1 (5 bases). This CDR3 spans 14 amino acids. The V gene lost 6 bases and the J gene lost 9 bases, with 20 bases spanning the gap. This CDR3 reads CASSSISAQGSYTF. CDR3 DNA: TGTGCCAGCAGCTCAATCTCCGCGCAGGGAAGCTACACCTTC.

This clonotype appeared a few times. The chain uses TRBV18 and TRBJ1-1, with 8 bases fitting TRBD1. CDR3 length equals 14 residues. With 3 bases clipped from V and 4 bases from J, the junction kept 4 bases outside the gene matches. Germline V gives CDR1 KGHSH, CDR2 LQKENI. The CDR3 sequence is CASSPRDRFTEAFF. Written as DNA, the CDR3 is TGTGCCAGCTCACCTAGGGACAGGTTCACTGAAGCTTTCTTT.

The gene calls are TRBV25-1 and TRBJ2-5; D not certain. Looked up from germline, CDR1 is MGHDK and CDR2 is SYGVNS. The germline V and J ends were trimmed by 1 base and 3 bases, with 3 bases remaining between them. The CDR3 is 12 residues long. CDR3 region: CASSEFEETQYF. CDR3 in DNA: TGTGCCAGCAGTGAATTTGAAGAGACCCAGTACTTC.

The chain links TRBV24-1 to TRBJ2-3; D tentatively fits TRBD1 or TRBD2 (6 bases each). V gave up 5 bases and J gave up 6 bases, with 11 bases separating them. This CDR3 has 13 residues. Per the germline V gene, CDR1 is KGHDR and CDR2 is SFDVKD. CDR3 residues: CATSAPGADTQYF. CDR3 coding DNA: TGTGCCACCAGTGCCCCGGGGGCGGATACGCAGTATTTT.

This chain connects TRBV7-3 to TRBJ2-2; D may match TRBD1 or TRBD2 (6 bases each). Germline V gene data show CDR1 as SGHTA and CDR2 as FQGTGA. V lost 3 bases to trimming and J lost 4 bases, with 12 bases between them. CDR3 length: 15 amino acids. The CDR3 sequence: CASSLIGGGTGELFF. In DNA, the CDR3 is TGTGCCAGCAGCTTGATTGGAGGGGGCACCGGGGAGCTGTTTTTT.

This clonotype was detected ten times or more. This chain connects TRBV11-2 to TRBJ1-1; D is unresolved. The germline V gene has CDR1 SGHAT and CDR2 FQNNGV. Deletions cut 0 bases from V and 4 bases from J, with 6 bases between. The CDR3 extends over 13 amino acids. CDR3 region: CASSLEMGTEAFF. The CDR3 coding sequence is TGTGCCAGCAGCTTAGAGATGGGCACTGAAGCTTTCTTT.

The CDR3 loop reads CASSDSREPHNEQFF. The CDR3 bases are TGTGCCAGCAGTGATAGCCGGGAACCCCACAATGAGCAGTTCTTC. This sequence joins TRBV6-4 and TRBJ2-1; tentatively, D is TRBD2 (5 bases). Trimming left V 3 bases short and J 5 bases short, with 14 bases between. The CDR3 is 15 amino acids. Germline V gene data show CDR1 as MRHNA and CDR2 as SNTAGT.

This clonotype showed up just a few times. The CDR3: CASSGTSVLYEQYF. As DNA, the CDR3 is TGTGCCAGTTCGGGGACTAGTGTCCTTTACGAGCAGTACTTC. The chain links TRBV28 to TRBJ2-7; 8 positions agree with TRBD2. Germline CDR1 is MDHEN and CDR2 is SYDVKM. The junction had 11 bases not matched to a gene; V was cut back by 9 bases and J by 4 bases. The CDR3 consists of 14 residues. Looking up the rest from reference TRBV28 and TRBJ2-7 gives the full variable domain: DVKVTQSSRYLVKRTGEKVFLECVQDMDHENMFWYRQDPGLGLRLIYFSYDVKMKEKGDIPEGYSVSREKKERFSLILESASTNQTSMYLCASSGTSVLYEQYFGPGTRLTVT.

This clonotype occurred a few times. This rearrangement joins TRBV13 to TRBJ1-1; D not resolved. Deletions cut 4 bases from V and 1 base from J, with 7 bases between. CDR1 PRHDT and CDR2 FYEKMQ come from the germline V gene (reference sequence). The CDR3 has 13 residues. The CDR3 spells CASSSTKNTEAFF. CDR3 bases: TGTGCCAGCAGCTCCACAAAGAACACTGAAGCTTTCTTT.

The chain couples TRBV25-1 to TRBJ1-2, with TRBD1 identical over 8 bases. Germline V CDR1 and CDR2: MGHDK, SYGVNS. The trim removed 4 bases at V and 6 bases at J, leaving 16 bases unmatched. This CDR3 has 17 amino acids. Here the CDR3 reads CASSGDRGSVSIDGYTF. For the CDR3, the DNA is TGTGCCAGCAGTGGAGACAGGGGCTCAGTATCGATAGATGGCTACACCTTC.

V is TRBV6-1 and J is TRBJ2-1; no firm D call. The CDR3 loop spans 14 amino acids. Germline V CDR1 and CDR2: MNHNS, SASEGT. V dropped 6 bases and J dropped 3 bases, with 12 bases sitting between them. DNA for the CDR3: TGTGCCAGCAGCCCGAGCTGGGGCTACAATGAGCAGTTCTTC. This gives the protein CASSPSWGYNEQFF.

This clonotype has a count of ten or more. This chain connects TRBV12-3 or TRBV12-4 to TRBJ2-3; a possible D gene is TRBD2 (6 bases). The CDR3 sequence is 16 residues long. V lost 3 bases and J 2 bases, leaving 15 bases between the germline ends. The CDR3 nucleotides read TGTGCCAGCAGTTTCTCGTGGCGGGAATACACAGATACGCAGTATTTT. Amino acids: CASSFSWREYTDTQYF.

The V gene is TRBV6-1, the J gene TRBJ2-6; possibly TRBD2 for D (5 bases). The CDR3 spans 16 residues. Germline CDR1 is MNHNS and CDR2 is SASEGT. The V end was cut by 2 bases, the J end by 2 bases, with 10 bases between. CDR3 bases: TGTGCCAGCAGTGAATTATCCGGGACTGGGGCCAACGTCCTGACTTTC. This sequence encodes CASSELSGTGANVLTF.

This clonotype occurred once. This chain links TRBV9 with TRBJ2-1; no definite D call. Looked up from germline, CDR1 is SGDLS and CDR2 is YYNGEE. V lost 0 bases to trimming and J lost 10 bases, with 8 bases between them. The CDR3 loop spans 12 amino acids. The CDR3 reads CASSVVDGEQFF. The CDR3 coding sequence is TGTGCCAGCAGCGTAGTGGATGGGGAGCAGTTCTTC.

This clonotype was recorded many times. The V gene is TRBV14, the J gene TRBJ2-7; D gene uncertain. Germline CDR1 SGHDN, CDR2 FVKESK. Trimming shortened V by 0 bases and J by 3 bases, and 18 bases separated the two germline ends. The CDR3 is 17 residues long. CDR3 DNA: TGTGCCAGCAGCCAAGATACTCTAGGACGGTCCTACTACGAGCAGTACTTC. It is translated as CASSQDTLGRSYYEQYF.

This clonotype was seen a few times. The chain carries TRBV19 and TRBJ2-1; 8 bases match TRBD2. Germline V gene sequence: CDR1 LNHDA, CDR2 SQIVND (reference sequence). Losses at the gene ends were 3 bases for V and 3 bases for J; bases not matched to a gene: 4. The CDR3 length is 15 residues. The CDR3 DNA reads as TGTGCCAGTAGTATTATTAGCGGGATCTACAATGAGCAGTTCTTC. Protein sequence: CASSIISGIYNEQFF.